Listed below are T cell receptor beta chains from one sample, sequenced in a study of T cell repertoires in cytomegalovirus infection. TCRdb reprocessed the reads with MiXCR, giving one entry per CDR3 protein. The data contain approximately 300,000 distinct CDR3 sequences, about 28% of them singletons. For these TCRs, the target antigens are not known. Sequencing used cultured PBMCs, obtained from culture after CMV antigen stimulation. These receptors all come from a human donor in good health (CMV status not recorded). Some clones in this sample may be carry-over from other donors' samples. The CDR3 runs from the conserved cysteine through the conserved F or W. The D gene is left open where the match is weak. Only part of the rows carry a size: once, few, many, or a class if the clone is expanded.

J	D	size	V	DNA	CDR3
TRBJ1-2	NA	NA	TRBV2	TGTGCCAGCACCACCCAGGCGATTGTCTATGGCTACACCTTC	CASTTQAIVYGYTF
TRBJ2-3	TRBD2	few	TRBV7-3	TGTGCCAGCAGCCTAAATCCGGGGGGGGCAGATACGCAGTATTTT	CASSLNPGGADTQYF
TRBJ2-2	NA	few	TRBV7-2	TGTGCCAGCAGCTTGAACGCTGGGGCGAACACCGGGGAGCTGTTTTTT	CASSLNAGANTGELFF
TRBJ2-7	NA	many	TRBV10-3	TGTGCCATCAGTGAGGACAGGAGCTCCTACGAGCAGTACTTC	CAISEDRSSYEQYF
TRBJ2-7	TRBD2	few	TRBV7-2	TGTGCCAGCAGCTTAGGTATGGGACTAGCGGGAGGCCCCCCCTACGAGCAGTACTTC	CASSLGMGLAGGPPYEQYF
TRBJ1-1	TRBD1	NA	TRBV7-9	TGTGCCAGCAGCCCTTATAGACAGGGGACTGAAGCTTTCTTT	CASSPYRQGTEAFF
TRBJ2-1	NA	few	TRBV7-9	TGTGCCAGCACCCCAGGGGGAGAGACTAGCTACAATGAGCAGTTCTTC	CASTPGGETSYNEQFF
TRBJ2-5	TRBD2	NA	TRBV20-1	TGCAGTGCTACCAATCACAGGACTAGCGGGATAGAGACCCAGTACTTC	CSATNHRTSGIETQYF
TRBJ1-4	TRBD1	once	TRBV20-1	TGCAGTGCTAGAAGTCTCAACCCTACAGGGGTTAATGAAAAACTGTTTTTT	CSARSLNPTGVNEKLFF
TRBJ2-5	NA	NA	TRBV12-3/TRBV12-4	TGTGCCAGCAGTTTGTGGGGAGCCGAGACCCAGTACTTC	CASSLWGAETQYF
TRBJ2-7	TRBD2	many	TRBV7-9	TGTGCCAGCAGCTCCGTCCCTAGCGGGAGCTACGAGCAGTACTTC	CASSSVPSGSYEQYF
TRBJ2-1	TRBD2	NA	TRBV10-3	TGTGCCATCAGAACTAGCGGGAGGGCTAATTACAATGAGCAGTTCTTC	CAIRTSGRANYNEQFF
TRBJ1-5	NA	NA	TRBV28	TGTGCCAGCAGTTTAAGGGTGGTTGGGGGACGGCAGCCCCAGCATTTT	CASSLRVVGGRQPQHF
TRBJ2-7	TRBD2	many	TRBV6-1	TGTGCCAGCAGTGAATTTCGGACTAGCAGCAACGAGCAGTACTTC	CASSEFRTSSNEQYF
TRBJ2-3	TRBD2	few	TRBV20-1	TGCAGTGCTACGGGGACTAGCGGGGTAAGGGGCACAGATACGCAGTATTTT	CSATGTSGVRGTDTQYF
TRBJ2-3	TRBD2	NA	TRBV7-9	TGTGCCAGCAGCCCGACTAGCGGGGGCCGGGATACGCAGTATTTT	CASSPTSGGRDTQYF
TRBJ1-6	NA	many	TRBV6-2/TRBV6-3	TGTGCCAGCAACAACGCGGGGCTGTCCGCTTCACCCCTCCACTTT	CASNNAGLSASPLHF
TRBJ2-1	TRBD2	NA	TRBV6-5	TGTGCCAGCAGTTATAGCAGCGGGAGTCGCTACAATGAGCAGTTCTTC	CASSYSSGSRYNEQFF
TRBJ2-4	TRBD2	many	TRBV5-5	TGTGCCAGCAGTCGGACTAGCGGGGGAATCGGAGACATTCAGTACTTC	CASSRTSGGIGDIQYF
TRBJ2-1	NA	NA	TRBV6-1	TGTGCCATCACCTCTCCCGGGACAAGGTACAATGAGCAGTTCTTC	CAITSPGTRYNEQFF
TRBJ1-5	NA	NA	TRBV29-1	TGCAGCGTCGGGGGGGGGAATCAGCCCCAGCATTTT	CSVGGGNQPQHF
TRBJ1-1	NA	few	TRBV19	TGTGCCAGTAGCGCCTGGGGAACGAACACTGAAGCTTTCTTT	CASSAWGTNTEAFF
TRBJ1-1	NA	NA	TRBV3-1	TGTGCCAGCAGCCAAGAGGTGGGGGTTCACACTGAAGCTTTCTTT	CASSQEVGVHTEAFF
TRBJ2-5	TRBD1	NA	TRBV5-4	TGTGCCAGCAGCTCCCCAGGGGGAGAGACCCAGTACTTC	CASSSPGGETQYF
TRBJ1-4	NA	NA	TRBV7-8	TGTGCCAGCAGCTCGACTATAGCAACTAATGAAAAACTGTTTTTT	CASSSTIATNEKLFF
TRBJ2-1	TRBD2	NA	TRBV20-1	TGCAGTGCTAGAGACCCTAGCGGGAGCGGCAATGAGCAGTTCTTC	CSARDPSGSGNEQFF